The T cell receptor (beta chain) described here comes from a study of monozygotic twins with inflammatory bowel disease. Study-level results: Other individuals had fewer clonotypes in common with IBD patients than with healthy twins, especially with disease activity.

Using TCRalpha and TCRbeta cDNA, the researchers carried out two nested PCRs that lasted around 15 and 9 cycles. One entry per CDR3 protein, without DNA, is what TCRdb gives after re-calling the 5' RACE reads. The table lists 400,000 to 500,000 distinct CDR3 sequences. The CDR3 sequence is 13 residues long. From germline, CDR1 is DFQATT and CDR2 SNEGSKA (reference sequence). As for this clonotype: No antigen is known for it.

The receptor comes from a human donor with ulcerative colitis or Crohn's disease, or a healthy co-twin of an affected twin (not recorded which). Input material: blood. The V gene is TRBV20-1, the J gene TRBJ1-2; the TRBD1 assignment by TCRdb is unverifiable without DNA. The CDR3 here is CSASTGTGYGYTF.